This T cell receptor beta chain comes out of a study of CD8 T cells in ankylosing spondylitis. One entry per CDR3 protein results from TCRdb running MiXCR on the 5' RACE reads. The sample records roughly 250,000 distinct CDR3 sequences, approximately 9% being singletons. Germline V gene lookup returns CDR1 SGHVS and CDR2 FQNEAQ. J was trimmed by 0 bases and V by 4 bases; bases with no gene match: 4. This CDR3 contains 15 residues. General study points: Ankylosing spondylitis blood appeared to be characterized by a TCR beta motif of roughly eight highly homologous variants. Some motif variants were previously reported in reactive arthritis synovial fluid and blood.

In the case of this clonotype: Its antigen is currently unknown.

The chain uses TRBV7-8 and TRBJ1-1, with 8 bases fitting TRBD1. The receptor was isolated from a male donor with ankylosing spondylitis or in good health (not recorded which). Sample: blood, either unsorted or a sorted T cell fraction (not recorded which). The CDR3 spells CASSSAGQVNTEAFF. The CDR3 region has the DNA TGTGCCAGCAGCTCCGCGGGACAGGTGAACACTGAAGCTTTCTTT.